Given below is one T cell receptor beta chain in context. There is no known antigen for this receptor. Per-nucleotide qualities are absent, and no much larger clonotype sits a single base away. The immunoSEQ Assay was used to sequence TCR beta CDR3 regions from DNA. Under the source paper's analysis protocol: T cell density was computed as TCR beta template counts normalized to usable DNA estimated by amplifying housekeeping genes. Richness was estimated using the preseqR package, with extrapolation to 400,000 templates for PBMC samples and to 120,000 templates for tissue samples. Clonality was defined by subtracting Pielou's evenness from one. Tissue-enriched TCRs were identified by differential abundance testing using productive amino-acid clonotypes, minimum total count 5 and alpha 0.1. The Jaccard Index and the Morisita Overlap Index were used to quantify repertoire overlap between compartments. GLIPH clustered TCR beta CDR3s with public tetramer-defined viral CDR3s; viral motifs required at least three viral sequences plus V-gene enrichment. The immuneACCESS repertoire file appears here via TCRdb, limited to in-frame rearrangements. These files lack a portion of the clones; in checked studies, under half of the deficit traces to unresolved V genes, and the cause of the others is not known. The D gene and trimming were derived from the DNA, and the V and J assignments and clone size from that table. The sample profile shows 37,000 or so clones; over 75% of them were found once. In total, the top ten clones hold roughly 2.5% of the sample.

This entry belongs to a study of T cells in localized non-small cell lung cancer (dated by TCRdb to the early 2020s). Notes on the research overall: T cell repertoires of approximately 250 early-stage NSCLC patients were analyzed, with tumors being compared against uninvolved tumor-adjacent lungs. The cohort was made up of 236 treatment-naive NSCLC patients whose localized lung tumors had been resected. NSCLC patients had a mean age of approximately 72 years, and 129 were male and nearly 110 female. Summary of the overall study and its limitations: A median of about 53 of the top 100 tumor clones were detected in paired uninvolved adjacent lung, and some 30 of these tumor clones were also found among the top 100 clones of the paired uninvolved adjacent lung. Uninvolved tumor-adjacent lung showed the highest T cell clonality, higher than tumor, which suggests more focused antigenic responses in the uninvolved tumor-adjacent lung. Higher blood T cell density associated with longer overall survival, while higher adjacent-lung clonality associated with shorter survival. Because of the exploratory design, TCR variables were selected using unadjusted p-values without false-discovery rate correction. Multi-region tumor sequencing was not performed, so intratumor heterogeneity could not be excluded.

The germline V gene (reference sequence) yields SEHNR for CDR1 and FQNEAQ for CDR2. V and J lose 1 base and 4 bases, and a span of 16 bases separates them. Spanning cysteine to phenylalanine, the CDR3 consists of 16 amino acids. Left in the record is the CDR3 DNA by itself, 48 bases read in frame from the first base. At diagnosis, peripheral blood, uninvolved tumor-adjacent lung and tumor were collected and stored as a combination of fresh-frozen and FFPE material. For TCR repertoire profiling, blood samples were analyzed as peripheral blood mononuclear cells. This receptor was obtained from a woman aged 35-75 years with stage I lung adenocarcinoma. The specimen comprised peripheral blood, sampled before any cancer treatment. The sequence links TRBV7-9 to TRBJ2-5; the D gene cannot be named for sure. The CDR3: CASSLVPAGPGETQYF. The DNA sequence is as follows: TGTGCCAGCAGCTTAGTCCCAGCTGGTCCGGGAGAGACCCAGTACTTC.